This T cell receptor (beta chain) came from a study of vaccination effects on CD4 cells after COVID-19. Overall study findings and caveats: Common cold coronavirus cross-reactivity was shown by only 1 of 255 vaccine-induced clones in healthy vaccinees. There was marked clonal contraction among infection- and vaccine-induced clones late after vaccination.

CD4+ T cells specific for antigen were expanded with viral peptide pools by the ViraFEST assay before sequencing. With more than 9 days of culture completed, CD4+ T cells were isolated. According to the study, vaccine recipients showed no prior SARS-CoV-2 infection and negative nucleocapsid antibodies. Cultures of under 2.5 million PBMC per well contained approximately 9.6 IU/ml IL-2 plus 10 ug/ml peptides. Each culture had half its medium swapped for IL-2 medium on days 3 and 7. Germline lookup yields CDR1 MNHEY and CDR2 SVGAGI. This CDR3 region has 15 residues. Trimming shortened V by 2 bases and J by 0 bases, and 10 bases separated the two germline ends. Regarding this clone: Antigen unknown.

Clones were read by immunoSEQ multiplex PCR, and TCRdb kept only the in-frame ones, dropping some. The table has around 41,000 clones, around three quarters seen once. V gene TRBV6-5 combines with J gene TRBJ1-2; TRBD1 might be the D (5 bases). The sequences come from CD4+ T cells from PBMCs cultured with SARS-CoV-2 spike peptides, collected before COVID-19 vaccination. This TCR derives from a human donor who received a COVID-19 vaccine. The DNA of the CDR3 is TGTGCCAGCAGTTACGGTGCAGGGACTAACTATGGCTACACCTTC. Translated, it gives CASSYGAGTNYGYTF.